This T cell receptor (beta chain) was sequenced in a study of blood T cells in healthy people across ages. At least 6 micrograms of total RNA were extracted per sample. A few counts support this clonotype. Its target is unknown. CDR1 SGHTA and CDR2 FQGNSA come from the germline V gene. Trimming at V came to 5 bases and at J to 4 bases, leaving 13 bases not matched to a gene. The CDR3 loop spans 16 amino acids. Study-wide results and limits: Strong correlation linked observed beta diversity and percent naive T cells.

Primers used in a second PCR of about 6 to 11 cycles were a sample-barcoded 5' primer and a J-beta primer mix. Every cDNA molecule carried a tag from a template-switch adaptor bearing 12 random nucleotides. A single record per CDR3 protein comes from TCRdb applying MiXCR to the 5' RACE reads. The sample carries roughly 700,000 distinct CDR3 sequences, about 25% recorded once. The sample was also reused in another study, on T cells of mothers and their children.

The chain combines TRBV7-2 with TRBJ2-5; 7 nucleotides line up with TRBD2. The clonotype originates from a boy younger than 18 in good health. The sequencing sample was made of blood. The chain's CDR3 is CASSRWGGTPGETQYF. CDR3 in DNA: TGTGCCAGCAGCCGATGGGGAGGGACGCCGGGAGAGACCCAGTACTTC.